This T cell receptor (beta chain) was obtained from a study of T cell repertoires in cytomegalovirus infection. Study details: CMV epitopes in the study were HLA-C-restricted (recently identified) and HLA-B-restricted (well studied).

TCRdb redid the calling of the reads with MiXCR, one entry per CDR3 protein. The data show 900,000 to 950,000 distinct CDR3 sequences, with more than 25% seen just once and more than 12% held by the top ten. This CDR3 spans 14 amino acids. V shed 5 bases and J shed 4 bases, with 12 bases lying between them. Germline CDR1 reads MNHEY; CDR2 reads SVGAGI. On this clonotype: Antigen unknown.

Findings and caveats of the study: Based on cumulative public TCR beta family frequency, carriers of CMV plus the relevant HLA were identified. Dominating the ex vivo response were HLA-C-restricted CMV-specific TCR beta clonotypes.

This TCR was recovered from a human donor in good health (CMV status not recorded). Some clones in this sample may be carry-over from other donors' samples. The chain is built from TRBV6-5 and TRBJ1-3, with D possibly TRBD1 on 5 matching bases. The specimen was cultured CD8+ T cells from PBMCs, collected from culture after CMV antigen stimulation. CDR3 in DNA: TGTGCCAGCAGTGCCAAGAGGGGAGGAAACACCATATATTTT. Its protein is CASSAKRGGNTIYF.